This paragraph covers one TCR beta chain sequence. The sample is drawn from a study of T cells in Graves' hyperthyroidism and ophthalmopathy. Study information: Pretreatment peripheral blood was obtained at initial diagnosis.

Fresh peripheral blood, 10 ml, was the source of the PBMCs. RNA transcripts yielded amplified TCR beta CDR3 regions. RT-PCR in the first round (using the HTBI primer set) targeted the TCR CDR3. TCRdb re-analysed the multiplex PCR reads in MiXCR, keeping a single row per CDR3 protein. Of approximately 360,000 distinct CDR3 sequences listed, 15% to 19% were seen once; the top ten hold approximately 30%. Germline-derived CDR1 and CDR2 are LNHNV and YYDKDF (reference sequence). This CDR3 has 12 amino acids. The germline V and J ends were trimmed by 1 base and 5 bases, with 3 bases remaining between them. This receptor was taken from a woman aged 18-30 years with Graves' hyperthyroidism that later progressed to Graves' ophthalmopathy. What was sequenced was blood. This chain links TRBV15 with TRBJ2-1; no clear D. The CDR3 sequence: CATSRVDNEQFF. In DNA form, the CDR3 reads TGTGCCACCAGCAGAGTAGACAATGAGCAGTTCTTC.